This T cell receptor beta chain was sequenced during a study of T cells after yellow fever vaccination. This clonotype has more than one count but fewer than ten. Each CDR3 protein gets one entry after TCRdb re-called the 5' RACE reads with MiXCR. The sample records roughly 160,000 distinct CDR3 sequences, approximately 10% being singletons. Per the germline V gene, CDR1 is KGHSH and CDR2 is LQKENI. V lost 3 bases, J lost 3 bases, and 5 bases stayed unmatched. CDR3 size: 15 residues. Sequences were derived from CD8+ T cells sorted from PBMCs, sampled 45 days after the yellow fever booster vaccination. This receptor was identified in a man younger than 30 who received the YFV17D yellow fever vaccine. This chain joins TRBV18 and TRBJ2-3, with TRBD2 identical over 8 bases. CDR3 in amino acids: CASSPLRGGTDTQYF. The CDR3 DNA sequence: TGTGCCAGCTCACCCCTCCGGGGGGGGACAGATACGCAGTATTTT. Filled out from reference TRBV18 and TRBJ2-3, the complete variable domain reads NAGVMQNPRHLVRRRGQEARLRCSPMKGHSHVYWYRQLPEEGLKFMVYLQKENIIDESGMPKERFSAEFPKEGPSILRIQQVVRGDSAAYFCASSPLRGGTDTQYFGPGTRLTVL.